This T cell receptor beta chain was profiled in a study of T cell changes during pregnancy in multiple sclerosis. Only in-frame clones appear in the TCRdb table, and some are missing; sequencing was by immunoSEQ multiplex PCR. There are roughly 69,000 clones in the sample; about 91% occur only once, and roughly 1.5% lies in the top ten. CDR3 size: 15 residues. V gave up 4 bases and J gave up 6 bases; unmatched junction bases: 12. Per the germline V gene, CDR1 is SGHRS and CDR2 is YFSETQ. The sequences come from peripheral blood, collected after pregnancy. The chain employs TRBV5-1 and TRBJ1-2, with 7 bases fitting TRBD1. This clonotype originated in a female donor with multiple sclerosis, enrolled in a pregnancy study. Here the CDR3 reads CASSLGDRALHGYTF. The CDR3 bases are TGCGCCAGCAGCCTGGGAGACAGGGCTTTACATGGCTACACCTTC.